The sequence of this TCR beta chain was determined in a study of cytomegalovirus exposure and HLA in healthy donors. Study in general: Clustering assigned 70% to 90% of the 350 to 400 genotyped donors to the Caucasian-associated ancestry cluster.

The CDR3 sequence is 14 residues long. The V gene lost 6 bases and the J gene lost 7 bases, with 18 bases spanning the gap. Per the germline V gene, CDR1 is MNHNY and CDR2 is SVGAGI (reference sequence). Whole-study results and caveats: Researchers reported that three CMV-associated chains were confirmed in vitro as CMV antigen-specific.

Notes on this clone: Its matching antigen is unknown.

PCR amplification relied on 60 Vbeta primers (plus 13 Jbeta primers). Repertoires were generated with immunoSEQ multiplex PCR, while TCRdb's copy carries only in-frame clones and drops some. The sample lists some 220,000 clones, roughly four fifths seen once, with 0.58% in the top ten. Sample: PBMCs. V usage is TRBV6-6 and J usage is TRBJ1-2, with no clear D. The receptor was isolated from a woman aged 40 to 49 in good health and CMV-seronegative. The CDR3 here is CASRLLRESGGYTF. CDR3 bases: TGTGCCAGCAGACTTTTGAGGGAAAGTGGTGGCTACACCTTC.